The clone carrying this TCR beta chain was seen only a few times. Its antigen remains unidentified. These data come from a study of type 1 regulatory T cells. Across the study: T-allo10 is an in vitro-generated, Tr1-enriched CD4 T cell product specific for alloantigen. Points from the study as a whole: Tr1 cells had a more restricted TCR repertoire than non-Tr1 cells.

MiXCR was run by TCRdb on the reads, yielding one entry per CDR3 protein. Of about 42,000 distinct CDR3 sequences in the sample, 10% to 15% were seen once. The CDR3 runs to 13 residues. V gave up 2 bases and J gave up 7 bases, with 9 bases separating them. From germline, CDR1 is SGHTA and CDR2 FQGTGA. This rearrangement joins TRBV7-3 to TRBJ2-1; perhaps TRBD2 as D (6 bases). This receptor was obtained from a human donor in good health. Sequencing input: cultured non-Tr1 T cells, either the whole culture or a sorted T cell fraction (not recorded which). In DNA form, the CDR3 reads TGTGCCAGCAGCTTATGGGGGGAGAATGAGCAGTTCTTC. This sequence encodes CASSLWGENEQFF.